This T cell receptor (beta chain) was observed in a study of T-cell memory formation after mild COVID-19. This clonotype has just a few counts. Its antigen is unidentified. Each CDR3 protein gets one entry after TCRdb re-called the 5' RACE reads with MiXCR. The sample records 450,000 or so distinct CDR3 sequences, about 23% being singletons. Study-wide points: That cross-reactive memory joined was suggested by some responding clones appearing in pre-infection memory. Day 15 to 85 contracting clones showed balanced CD4/CD8; day 15 to 37 expanders favored CD4+.

The TCR was taken from an adult woman who had mild COVID-19 (a few samples of this study predate the infection). Cell type and time point are not known. The material sequenced was PBMCs or a T cell subset sorted from them (not recorded which).

CDR3 coding DNA: TGTGCCAGCAGCTTGCAGGGAATCGCGAACACTGAAGCTTTCTTT. Amino acids: CASSLQGIANTEAFF. This rearrangement joins TRBV7-6 to TRBJ1-1, with D possibly matching TRBD1 (5 bases). Germline V gives CDR1 SGHVS, CDR2 FNYEAQ. The V end lost 3 bases, the J end lost 1 base, and 12 bases lay between the germline ends. The CDR3 sequence is 15 residues long.